The 27 T cell receptor beta chains presented below share a single source sample, sequenced in a study of T cell responses to AZD1222 COVID-19 vaccine. TCRdb's copy holds only in-frame clones and misses some; the assay was immunoSEQ multiplex PCR. The sample lists over 100,000 clones; roughly 90% were seen once. The sequences come from peripheral blood, collected on day 0 of AZD1222 vaccination. The receptor source for this set is an adult in good health.

The chain links TRBV29-1 to TRBJ2-1; TRBD2 agrees at 9 bases. V was clipped by 5 bases and J by 7 bases; unmatched bases: 12. This CDR3 has 15 residues. Germline assignment: CDR1 SQVTM and CDR2 ANQGSEA. CDR3 sequence: CSVLTGTSSMNEQFF. The CDR3 DNA follows: TGCAGCGTTCTGACCGGGACTAGCTCGATGAATGAGCAGTTCTTC.

This chain joins TRBV24-1 and TRBJ1-4; 8 bases agree with TRBD1. The CDR3 runs to 16 residues. Trimming at V came to 1 base and at J to 11 bases, leaving 11 bases not matched to a gene. Germline assignment: CDR1 KGHDR and CDR2 SFDVKD. The CDR3 DNA sequence: TGTGCCACCAGTGATTTCGGGACAGGCCGAATTGCCAAACTGTTTTTT. Residues: CATSDFGTGRIAKLFF.

Concerning this clone: Other nucleotide sequences from this sample produce the same CDR3. The chain is built from TRBV9 and TRBJ1-5; D is possibly TRBD1 (6 bases). Germline V gene lookup returns CDR1 SGDLS and CDR2 YYNGEE. V shed 2 bases and J shed 7 bases, with 16 bases lying between them. The CDR3 extends over 15 amino acids. The CDR3 nucleotides read TGTGCCAGCAGCGTTGGGGAGGGGAGGGGGCAGCCCCAGCATTTT. Its translation: CASSVGEGRGQPQHF. The full variable domain, completed using reference TRBV9 and TRBJ1-5, is DSGVTQTPKHLITATGQRVTLRCSPRSGDLSVYWYQQSLDQGLQFLIQYYNGEERAKGNILERFSAQQFPDLHSELNLSSLELGDSALYFCASSVGEGRGQPQHFGDGTRLSIL.

V gene TRBV7-2 combines with J gene TRBJ1-1, with 8 nucleotides matching TRBD1. After removal of 0 bases from V and 0 bases from J, the junction contained 12 bases not matched to a gene. CDR1 and CDR2 (germline): SGHTA, FQGNSA. The CDR3 contains 19 residues. The CDR3 region is CASSLAPDRVAVMNTEAFF. The CDR3 region has the DNA TGTGCCAGCAGCTTAGCTCCGGACAGGGTGGCGGTTATGAACACTGAAGCTTTCTTT.

CDR3 sequence: CASSLEVGEVYEQYF. The CDR3 bases are TGTGCCAGCAGCTTAGAAGTCGGGGAAGTCTACGAGCAGTACTTC. The chain recombines TRBV9 with TRBJ2-7, with D possibly TRBD2 on 5 matching bases. In germline, CDR1 is SGDLS, CDR2 YYNGEE. V was cut by 4 bases and J by 3 bases, with 17 bases left in between. The CDR3 length is 15 residues.

The V and J genes are TRBV3-1 (or the pseudogene TRBV3-2) and TRBJ2-3; 8 bases line up with TRBD1. Germline V CDR1 and CDR2: LGHDT, YNNKEL (reference sequence). V was clipped by 7 bases and J by 3 bases; unmatched bases: 6. This CDR3 region has 14 residues. Here the CDR3 reads CASTPDRATDTQYF. The CDR3 DNA is TGTGCCAGCACCCCGGACAGGGCTACAGATACGCAGTATTTT.

This rearrangement joins TRBV28 to TRBJ1-5, with a weak D call TRBD1 (5 bases). Germline V lookup: CDR1 MDHEN, CDR2 SYDVKM. V lost 2 bases, J lost 6 bases, and 11 bases lay in between. There are 14 residues in the CDR3. CDR3 amino acids: CASSLGGGGQPQHF. As DNA, the CDR3 is TGTGCCAGCAGTTTAGGTGGGGGGGGTCAGCCCCAGCATTTT.

The rearrangement joins TRBV30 to TRBJ1-2; TRBD1 matches 7 bases. The junction had 10 bases not matched to a gene; V was cut back by 2 bases and J by 7 bases. The CDR3 runs to 14 residues. Germline CDR1 reads GTSNPN; CDR2 reads SVGIG (reference sequence). CDR3 sequence (DNA): TGTGCCTGGAGTCCTCGACAGGGAGCTACTGGCTACACCTTC. Its translation is CAWSPRQGATGYTF.

The rearrangement uses TRBV30 and TRBJ2-2; TRBD2 matches 12 bases. This CDR3 comprises 16 residues. Germline V gene sequence: CDR1 GTSNPN, CDR2 SVGIG (reference sequence). V gave up 4 bases and J gave up 5 bases; unmatched junction bases: 8. In DNA, the CDR3 is TGTGCCTGGAACCTAGCGGGAGGGCCTCGGACCGGGGAGCTGTTTTTT. Its protein product is CAWNLAGGPRTGELFF.

V and J are TRBV4-3 and TRBJ2-1; D uncertain. CDR1 is LGHNA, CDR2 YSLEER, per germline. V lost 5 bases and J 0 bases, leaving 11 bases between the germline ends. The CDR3 has 15 amino acids. CDR3 sequence (DNA): TGCGCCAGCAGCTTCCACTTGAGCTCCTACAATGAGCAGTTCTTC. This sequence encodes CASSFHLSSYNEQFF.

The chain links TRBV7-2 to TRBJ1-4, with a tentative D call TRBD1 (5 bases). CDR1 and CDR2 (germline): SGHTA, FQGNSA. Trimming removed 1 base from V and 8 bases from J, with 17 bases in between. CDR3 length: 16 residues. The CDR3 here is CASSLVGRAIGEKLFF. The CDR3 DNA follows: TGTGCCAGCAGCTTAGTGGGCAGGGCTATCGGGGAAAAACTGTTTTTT.

This clone was observed a few times. The chain is built from TRBV7-8 and TRBJ2-7; 7 bases are a match to TRBD1. CDR3 length: 13 amino acids. In germline, CDR1 is SGHVS, CDR2 FQNEAQ. J lost 3 bases, V lost 4 bases, and 3 bases had no gene match. CDR3 loop: CASSWGQHYEQYV. CDR3 DNA: TGTGCCAGCAGCTGGGGACAGCACTACGAGCAGTACGTC.

The rearrangement joins TRBV30 to TRBJ1-2, with D unresolved. Germline CDR1 GTSNPN, CDR2 SVGIG (reference sequence). The V end was cut by 6 bases, the J end by 4 bases, with 12 bases between. The CDR3 totals 12 residues. CDR3 protein: CACRWWVYGYTF. CDR3 coding DNA: TGTGCCTGCAGGTGGTGGGTCTATGGCTACACCTTC.

The chain couples TRBV5-1 to TRBJ1-1; TRBD1 matches 10 bases. The CDR3 extends over 14 amino acids. J gave up 4 bases and V 5 bases, and 5 bases lay outside the gene matches. CDR1 is SGHRS and CDR2 is YFSETQ in the germline V gene. The CDR3 DNA follows: TGCGCCAGCAGAAACCGGGACAGGGGCACTGAAGCTTTCTTT. Encoded protein: CASRNRDRGTEAFF.

The sample holds one count of this clone. This chain connects TRBV2 to TRBJ1-2; no firm D call. V was trimmed by 6 bases and J by 8 bases, leaving 16 bases between them. This CDR3 spans 13 amino acids. CDR1 and CDR2 from the germline V gene are SNHLY and FYNNEI. In DNA, the CDR3 is TGTGCCAGCAGATCAACCGGTGGTGAGGGCTACACCTTC. Translation: CASRSTGGEGYTF.

The chain recombines TRBV30 with TRBJ2-7; D is ambiguous. Looked up from germline, CDR1 is GTSNPN and CDR2 is SVGIG (reference sequence). The CDR3 covers 13 residues. Trimming left V 3 bases short and J 5 bases short, with 14 bases between. CDR3 region: CAWSRDTSHEQYF. The CDR3 DNA reads TGTGCCTGGAGCCGCGACACGTCCCACGAGCAGTACTTC.

The chain uses TRBV19 and TRBJ1-3; TRBD1 matches at 7 bases. CDR1 is LNHDA, CDR2 SQIVND, per germline (reference sequence). The V segment lost 11 bases and the J segment 4 bases; nucleotides outside the gene matches: 11. The CDR3 is 14 amino acids. CDR3 loop: CAVREGAPGNTIYF. The DNA for the CDR3 is TGTGCCGTACGGGAGGGGGCGCCGGGAAACACCATATATTTT. The full variable domain, completed using reference TRBV19 and TRBJ1-3, is DGGITQSPKYLFRKEGQNVTLSCEQNLNHDAMYWYRQDPGQGLRLIYYSQIVNDFQKGDIAEGYSVSREKKESFPLTVTSAQKNPTAFYLCAVREGAPGNTIYFGEGSWLTVV.

This clone came up a few times. The chain is built from TRBV5-6 and TRBJ1-6; no reliable D call. Per the germline V gene, CDR1 is SGHDT and CDR2 is YYEEEE. The germline V and J ends were trimmed by 0 bases and 6 bases, with 7 bases remaining between them. This CDR3 has 14 amino acids. The CDR3 DNA reads TGTGCCAGCAGCTTGGACAGCGGTAATTCACCCCTCCACTTT. Translated: CASSLDSGNSPLHF.

This CDR3 is CASTERTAGNSPLHF. The CDR3 DNA reads TGTGCCAGCACCGAGAGGACCGCCGGGAATTCACCCCTCCACTTT. The V and J genes are TRBV2 and TRBJ1-6; no firm D call. Trimming shortened V by 7 bases and J by 7 bases, and 17 bases separated the two germline ends. The germline gives CDR1 SNHLY, CDR2 FYNNEI. The CDR3 extends over 15 amino acids. Full variable domain (outside the CDR3, taken from reference TRBV2 and TRBJ1-6): EPEVTQTPSHQVTQMGQEVILRCVPISNHLYFYWYRQILGQKVEFLVSFYNNEISEKSEIFDDQFSVERPDGSNFTLKIRSTKLEDSAMYFCASTERTAGNSPLHFGNGTRLTVT.

The J gene is TRBJ2-2, the V gene TRBV5-1; 8 nucleotides agree with TRBD2. V lost 2 bases, J lost 4 bases, and 7 bases stayed unmatched. This CDR3 is built from 16 residues. The germline CDR1 and CDR2 sequences are SGHRS and YFSETQ. The CDR3 loop is CASSFSLRGGTGELFF. As DNA, the CDR3 is TGCGCCAGCAGCTTTTCTCTCCGGGGGGGCACCGGGGAGCTGTTTTTT.

The CDR3 sequence: CATSEVDNTEAFF. In nucleotides, the CDR3 is TGTGCCACCAGCGAGGTAGACAACACTGAAGCTTTCTTT. The J gene is TRBJ1-1, the V gene TRBV15; D gene uncertain. CDR3 length: 13 residues. Germline CDR1 is LNHNV and CDR2 is YYDKDF (reference sequence). V shed 5 bases and J shed 2 bases, with 9 bases lying between them.

This clone turned up a few times. The rearrangement joins TRBV9 to TRBJ1-6; D remains ambiguous. There are 21 residues in the CDR3. V was trimmed by 4 bases and J by 0 bases, leaving 26 bases between them. The germline CDR1 and CDR2 sequences are SGDLS and YYNGEE. The CDR3 DNA is TGTGCCAGCAGCACAGAGGCAGCCGCCTTAGCGGGCAGCTCCTATAATTCACCCCTCCACTTT. This encodes CASSTEAAALAGSSYNSPLHF.

This clone has a single count. The chain is built from TRBV11-1 and TRBJ2-5; possibly TRBD1 or TRBD2 for D (5 bases each). The germline CDR1 and CDR2 sequences are SGHAT and FQDESV (reference sequence). This CDR3 comprises 15 residues. Trimming cost V 4 bases and J 5 bases, with 17 bases left between them. CDR3 coding DNA: TGTGCCAGCAGCTCTGTTTCCGGGGCCGGGGAGACCCAGTACTTC. Translating it yields CASSSVSGAGETQYF.

V and J are TRBV5-6 and TRBJ2-3; D is ambiguous. Trimming removed 2 bases from V and 6 bases from J, with 13 bases in between. This CDR3 region has 14 residues. Germline assignment: CDR1 SGHDT and CDR2 YYEEEE. The CDR3 loop is CASSFPGLMDTQYF. CDR3 in DNA: TGTGCCAGCAGCTTCCCGGGCCTTATGGATACGCAGTATTTT.

This clone was recorded once. The V call is TRBV18, the J call TRBJ1-3, with 7 bases identical to TRBD1. With 2 bases clipped from V and 0 bases from J, the junction kept 10 bases outside the gene matches. CDR1 is KGHSH and CDR2 is LQKENI in the germline V gene. The CDR3 is 18 amino acids. The CDR3 reads CASSPTRTGPISGNTIYF. The CDR3 coding sequence is TGTGCCAGCTCACCAACCCGGACAGGTCCCATCTCTGGAAACACCATATATTTT.

The V and J genes are TRBV30 and TRBJ2-3; D possibly matches TRBD1 or TRBD2 (5 bases each). V shed 3 bases and J shed 2 bases, with 12 bases lying between them. CDR3 length: 14 amino acids. The germline V gene has CDR1 GTSNPN and CDR2 SVGIG (reference sequence). DNA for the CDR3: TGTGCCTGGAGCTTCTCGGGGCCCACAGATACGCAGTATTTT. It encodes CAWSFSGPTDTQYF.

The V and J genes are TRBV7-8 and TRBJ1-1, with 7 bases that match TRBD1. V gave up 5 bases and J gave up 6 bases; unmatched junction bases: 6. Per the germline V gene, CDR1 is SGHVS and CDR2 is FQNEAQ. The CDR3 is 13 amino acids. The CDR3, as DNA: TGTGCCAGCAGCGTGGGACAGTGGTCTGAAGCTTTCTTT. It specifies CASSVGQWSEAFF. The complete variable domain, with remaining parts taken from reference TRBV7-8 and TRBJ1-1, reads GAGVSQSPRYKVAKRGQDVALRCDPISGHVSLFWYQQALGQGPEFLTYFQNEAQLDKSGLPSDRFFAERPEGSVSTLKIQRTQQEDSAVYLCASSVGQWSEAFFGQGTRLTVV.